This T cell receptor beta chain appears in the sequencing data of a study of PD-1 blockade in classical Hodgkin lymphoma (dated by TCRdb to about 2020). With regard to the full study: Nivolumab dosing was 3 mg/kg intravenously every 2 weeks, continuing until either disease progression or unacceptable toxicity. To define a peripheral blood immune signature of response to PD-1 blockade in classical Hodgkin lymphoma, the study combined TCR beta sequencing with CyTOF. Points the paper makes about the study in general: Trial patients with a complete response had baseline diversity similar to that of newly diagnosed patients, while partial responders and progressors had significantly lower diversity. Lower diversity was seen in patients whose nivolumab began less than 1 year after ASCT, and these patients were left out of later analyses so that immune reconstitution would not confound the results. A significant rise by C4D1 was seen in CD4+ but not CD8+ TCR diversity (p=0.0027 vs p=0.16), with the rise being most apparent in complete responders (p=0.02). The study was limited to a single clinical trial cohort, and causes of repertoire differences, possibly disease activity or prior therapy, remained undefined. Newly diagnosed patients were reported to have lower baseline TCR diversity than healthy donors, and relapsed/refractory patients were reported to have lower baseline TCR diversity still.

A remark on this clone: Which antigen it targets is not known. Base qualities are not recorded, but no much larger clone differs from it by a single base.

The Qiagen DNeasy kit was used to extract genomic DNA both from unsorted PBMCs and from the negatively selected CD4+ and CD8+ fractions. TCR beta CDR3 regions were amplified by immunoSEQ multiplex PCR using primers annealing to V and J segments. A synthetic immune receptor repertoire was used to minimize amplification bias, and any residual bias was removed computationally once sequencing was done. Turning to the authors' computational methods: Custom Python scripts were used to quantify repertoire diversity as the Shannon entropy index. The unsorted, CD4+ and CD8+ repertoires were each analyzed separately, with the exception of combined analyses, where CD4+ and CD8+ sequences were merged in silico. Clonal expansion was defined as at least a 2-fold frequency increase after treatment relative to C1D1, with a pseudocount of 0.5 for undetected baseline clones. Clones with 0 or 1 copy at C1D1 were defined as singleton clones, while clones with 2 or more copies were defined as non-singleton clones. Clones expanded in unsorted samples were assigned a CD4+, CD8+ or unknown annotation through matching of protein sequences in sorted samples from the same patient. Wilcoxon tests were applied to paired samples to test diversity changes from C1D1 to C4D1. Not all clones reach the TCRdb copy of this immuneACCESS table, which keeps in-frame sequences only. Checked studies attribute under half of the gap to unresolved V genes and leave the rest unexplained. The V and J calls and clone size are taken from that table; D and trimming were inferred from the DNA. For this sample there are about 94,000 clones; 85% to 95% appear just once. Just under 2% of the sample is in the top ten clones.

Per the germline V gene, SGHRS is the CDR1 and YFSETQ is the CDR2. V and J lose 0 bases and 2 bases, and a span of 12 bases separates them. CDR3 length: 15 amino acids, cysteine to phenylalanine. Only the CDR3 part of the read is kept: 45 bases, read in frame from the first base. The time point tag for this specimen amounts to: cycle 4 day 1 (C4D1), after 6 weeks of nivolumab. Every trial patient had relapsed following autologous stem cell transplantation, and prior brentuximab vedotin exposure was what differed among cohorts A, B and C. The trial cohort comprised 60 or so patients with relapsed/refractory classical Hodgkin lymphoma whose best overall responses were complete response, partial response or progressive disease. Trial patients were treated with single-agent nivolumab in the multi-cohort phase II CheckMate 205 trial. An independent review committee assessed best overall response by applying the 2007 International Working Group response criteria. Trial PBMCs were obtained immediately prior to nivolumab initiation (C1D1) and on therapy at cycle 2 day 1 and cycle 4 day 1. Peripheral blood was collected in 8 mL Vacutainer Cell Preparation Tubes, from which PBMCs were isolated by centrifugation and then cryopreserved.

The TCR sequence derives from a human donor with classical Hodgkin lymphoma. The specimen comprised peripheral blood mononuclear cells (PBMCs), sampled before the fourth cycle of nivolumab. The rearranged segments are TRBV5-1 and TRBJ2-7; TRBD2 could be the D gene, as 6 bases match. The CDR3 corresponds to CASSLGSGTPYEQYF. The DNA sequence is as follows: TGCGCCAGCAGCTTGGGGTCAGGGACTCCCTACGAGCAGTACTTC.